This entry lists 26 T cell receptor beta chains sequenced from one sample in a study of T cells after yellow fever vaccination. From the 5' RACE reads, TCRdb called clonotypes with MiXCR, one entry per CDR3 protein. The sample carries roughly 400,000 distinct CDR3 sequences, around 20% recorded once. The material sequenced was PBMCs, taken before the yellow fever booster vaccination. All receptors come from a man in his late teens or twenties who received the YFV17D yellow fever vaccine.

This clonotype was seen only a few times. The rearrangement uses TRBV4-1 and TRBJ1-5; no clear D gene. The CDR3 runs 14 residues. V shed 0 bases and J shed 9 bases, with 12 bases lying between them. The germline gives CDR1 MGHRA, CDR2 YSYEKL. The CDR3 DNA sequence: TGCGCCAGCAGCCAAGAGGGCTCCCTTTGGCCCCAGCATTTT. It specifies CASSQEGSLWPQHF.

The rearrangement joins TRBV18 to TRBJ1-1, with D hard to call. Germline CDR1 KGHSH, CDR2 LQKENI. The CDR3 runs to 15 residues. V lost 3 bases, J lost 0 bases, and 11 bases lay in between. CDR3 DNA sequence: TGTGCCAGCTCACCGGAGAGTTGGCTGAACACTGAAGCTTTCTTT. Amino acid sequence: CASSPESWLNTEAFF.

CDR3 DNA: TGTGCCAGCAGCCGGACCACCCCTCCGGATACGCAGTATTTT. Its protein product is CASSRTTPPDTQYF. This rearrangement joins TRBV7-6 to TRBJ2-3; no definite D call. The germline V gene encodes CDR1 SGHVS and CDR2 FNYEAQ. V shed 5 bases and J shed 6 bases, with 15 bases lying between them. The length of the CDR3 is 14 residues.

This clonotype appeared a single time. J is TRBJ1-5 and V is TRBV6-5; D gene unclear. CDR1 and CDR2 from the germline V gene are MNHEY and SVGAGI. This CDR3 comprises 13 residues. Trimming pared 0 bases from V and 3 bases from J, leaving 3 bases between. The CDR3 loop is CASSYSLNQPQHF. DNA for the CDR3: TGTGCCAGCAGTTACTCGCTCAATCAGCCCCAGCATTTT.

This clonotype was recorded once. The rearrangement uses TRBV29-1 and TRBJ1-1; D is undetermined. The V and J ends lost 3 bases and 1 base respectively, with 12 bases between them. The germline V gene has CDR1 SQVTM and CDR2 ANQGSEA. The CDR3 is 14 residues long. The CDR3 is CSVEEGITNTEAFF. In DNA form, the CDR3 reads TGCAGCGTTGAGGAAGGCATAACGAACACTGAAGCTTTCTTT.

This rearrangement joins TRBV5-1 to TRBJ2-2; 7 nucleotides agree with TRBD1. CDR1 is SGHRS and CDR2 is YFSETQ in the germline V gene. The CDR3 covers 15 residues. V trimming: 7 bases; J trimming: 6 bases; junction bases outside the gene matches: 12. CDR3 loop: CASGPGQLSSGELFF. The CDR3 DNA reads as TGCGCCAGCGGTCCGGGACAGTTATCATCCGGGGAGCTGTTTTTT.

The chain joins TRBV7-3 to TRBJ2-7; D is perhaps TRBD2 (8 bases). CDR3 length equals 13 residues. Trimming removed 4 bases from V and 12 bases from J, with 19 bases in between. Germline lookup yields CDR1 SGHTA and CDR2 FQGTGA. CDR3 DNA: TGTGCCAGCAGCTCCCCGGGGGGGACAGAACCGTACGTC. Translating it yields CASSSPGGTEPYV.

This clonotype was seen a handful of times. The chain links TRBV27 to TRBJ1-1; D call uncertain. The CDR3 has 14 residues. Germline CDR1 MNHEY, CDR2 SMNVEV (reference sequence). The V end was cut by 1 base, the J end by 3 bases, with 9 bases between. The CDR3 reads CASSLLGTYTEAFF. The CDR3 DNA is TGTGCCAGCAGTTTATTGGGCACCTACACTGAAGCTTTCTTT.

The genes are TRBV7-3 and TRBJ2-3, with TRBD2 as a possible D gene (6 bases). This CDR3 spans 15 amino acids. The germline V gene has CDR1 SGHTA and CDR2 FQGTGA. V was shortened by 0 bases and J by 5 bases, with 12 bases between the two germline ends. For the CDR3, the DNA is TGTGCCAGCAGCTTAACCGCCCGGGGGAGAGATACGCAGTATTTT. This translates into CASSLTARGRDTQYF.

This clonotype has only a few counts. The gene calls are TRBV7-6 and TRBJ1-4; possibly TRBD1 for D (5 bases). This CDR3 region has 16 residues. Germline V gene data show CDR1 as SGHVS and CDR2 as FNYEAQ. The germline V and J ends were trimmed by 5 bases and 0 bases, with 13 bases remaining between them. CDR3 residues: CASSTGTQSTNEKLFF. In DNA, the CDR3 is TGTGCCAGCAGCACCGGGACCCAGTCAACTAATGAAAAACTGTTTTTT. Full variable domain (missing parts from reference TRBV7-6 and TRBJ1-4): GAGVSQSPRYKVTKRGQDVALRCDPISGHVSLYWYRQALGQGPEFLTYFNYEAQQDKSGLPNDRFSAERPEGSISTLTIQRTEQRDSAMYRCASSTGTQSTNEKLFFGSGTQLSVL.

The chain has TRBV7-3 and TRBJ1-1; the D gene is possibly TRBD1 (5 bases). The CDR3 is 13 residues long. Germline loops: CDR1 SGHTA, CDR2 FQGTGA. The V end was cut by 5 bases, the J end by 6 bases, with 13 bases between. This CDR3 is CASSPSGVSEAFF. The CDR3, as DNA: TGTGCCAGCAGCCCATCGGGGGTGTCTGAAGCTTTCTTT.

The chain recombines TRBV7-2 with TRBJ2-3; 10 positions agree with TRBD2. The CDR3 extends over 14 amino acids. Trimming cost V 4 bases and J 7 bases; bases outside gene matches: 5. In germline, CDR1 is SGHTA, CDR2 FQGNSA. The CDR3 sequence: CASSSGLAENTQYF. CDR3 sequence (DNA): TGTGCCAGCAGCTCTGGACTAGCGGAGAATACGCAGTATTTT. The whole variable domain, filled in from reference TRBV7-2 and TRBJ2-3, reads GAGVSQSPSNKVTEKGKDVELRCDPISGHTALYWYRQSLGQGLEFLIYFQGNSAPDKSGLPSDRFSAERTGGSVSTLTIQRTQQEDSAVYLCASSSGLAENTQYFGPGTRLTVL.

This clonotype was detected a few times. V gene TRBV5-6 combines with J gene TRBJ2-7; D remains ambiguous. CDR3 length: 13 amino acids. Trimming cost V 2 bases and J 0 bases, with 6 bases left between them. Germline V gene sequence: CDR1 SGHDT, CDR2 YYEEEE. DNA of the CDR3: TGTGCCAGCAGCTTCTATCACTCCTACGAGCAGTACGTC. It yields the protein CASSFYHSYEQYV.

This clonotype has ten or more counts. The V call is TRBV7-2, the J call TRBJ2-3; D ambiguous. CDR1 and CDR2 from the germline V gene are SGHTA and FQGNSA. The V end was cut by 5 bases, the J end by 5 bases, with 8 bases between. The CDR3 length is 12 residues. As DNA, the CDR3 is TGTGCCAGCAGCCCGAAGGTAGATACGCAGTATTTT. Amino acid sequence: CASSPKVDTQYF.

At least ten counts were recorded for this clonotype. The V and J genes are TRBV6-5 and TRBJ2-1; tentative D call: TRBD1 (5 bases). This CDR3 region has 13 residues. Per the germline V gene, CDR1 is MNHEY and CDR2 is SVGAGI. The V and J ends lost 6 bases and 8 bases respectively, with 14 bases between them. The CDR3 sequence: CASSPQGSHEQFF. Here the CDR3 DNA reads TGTGCCAGCAGCCCCCAGGGTAGCCATGAGCAGTTCTTC.

This sequence joins TRBV5-1 and TRBJ1-5, with 7 bases lining up with TRBD1. Germline trimming cut 4 bases from V and 7 bases from J; bases unmatched to any gene: 11. The CDR3 has 15 amino acids. Germline lookup yields CDR1 SGHRS and CDR2 YFSETQ. DNA for the CDR3: TGCGCCAGCAGCGCAGCAACAGGGGAAGGACAGCCCCAGCATTTT. Its protein is CASSAATGEGQPQHF. The full variable domain, rest sourced from reference TRBV5-1 and TRBJ1-5, is KAGVTQTPRYLIKTRGQQVTLSCSPISGHRSVSWYQQTPGQGLQFLFEYFSETQRNKGNFPGRFSGRQFSNSRSEMNVSTLELGDSALYLCASSAATGEGQPQHFGDGTRLSIL.

This clonotype was detected only a few times. The chain uses TRBV11-2 and TRBJ1-1; 7 bases fit TRBD1. The ends lost 1 base at V and 5 bases at J; junction bases unmatched: 7. This CDR3 spans 15 amino acids. Germline CDR1 SGHAT, CDR2 FQNNGV. The CDR3 coding sequence is TGTGCCAGCAGCTTAGCGACAGGGATTTATACTGAAGCTTTCTTT. Translated, it gives CASSLATGIYTEAFF.

There are a few counts of this clonotype. This chain uses TRBV7-2 with TRBJ2-3, with D uncertain. Per germline, CDR1 SGHTA and CDR2 FQGNSA. The CDR3 runs to 13 residues. The V end was cut by 4 bases, the J end by 4 bases, with 9 bases between. The DNA for the CDR3 is TGTGCCAGCAGCTCCGGGTGGTCAGATACGCAGTATTTT. Its protein product is CASSSGWSDTQYF.

This clonotype has more than one count but fewer than ten. V is TRBV7-2 and J is TRBJ2-1; a possible D gene is TRBD2 (6 bases). This CDR3 contains 14 residues. Between the trimmed V and J ends, which lost 2 bases and 9 bases, there was a span of 14 bases. The germline V gene has CDR1 SGHTA and CDR2 FQGNSA. The CDR3 spells CASSLNAGNSEQFF. CDR3 in DNA: TGTGCCAGCAGCTTAAATGCGGGGAACAGTGAGCAGTTCTTC.

This chain links TRBV7-7 with TRBJ2-2; possible D gene TRBD2, 5 bases. The germline gives CDR1 SSHAT, CDR2 FNYEAQ (reference sequence). Between the trimmed V and J ends, which lost 2 bases and 4 bases, there was a span of 8 bases. The CDR3 runs to 14 residues. CDR3 nucleotides: TGTGCCAGCAGCTTAATTGGAGGCACCGGGGAGCTGTTTTTT. Amino acids: CASSLIGGTGELFF.

With regard to this clonotype: This may stem from a read error, because a much larger clone lies one nucleotide away. V gene TRBV11-2 combines with J gene TRBJ2-3; D unresolved. V was cut by 2 bases and J by 4 bases, with 4 bases left in between. Germline CDR1 is SGHAT and CDR2 is FQNNGV. CDR3 size: 12 residues. As DNA, the CDR3 is TGTGCCAGCAGCTTAATGGCAGATACGCAGTATTTT. Its protein product is CASSLMADTQYF.

This clonotype was seen only a few times. V usage is TRBV20-1 and J usage is TRBJ2-3; 10 nucleotides match TRBD2. CDR3 length equals 17 residues. The junction had 7 bases not matched to a gene; V was cut back by 0 bases and J by 1 base. Germline CDR1 is DFQATT and CDR2 is SNEGSKA (reference sequence). The CDR3, as DNA: TGCAGTGCTAGAGATGTCATAGGGACTAGCGGCACAGATACGCAGTATTTT. It yields the protein CSARDVIGTSGTDTQYF.

J is TRBJ2-1 and V is TRBV5-1; TRBD1 aligns across 7 bases. The CDR3 spans 14 residues. J was trimmed by 5 bases and V by 4 bases; bases with no gene match: 6. CDR1 and CDR2 from the germline V gene are SGHRS and YFSETQ. CDR3 residues: CASSPPGQNNEQFF. The CDR3 DNA sequence: TGCGCCAGCAGCCCCCCGGGACAGAACAATGAGCAGTTCTTC.

V is TRBV27 and J is TRBJ2-7, with a tentative D call TRBD1 (6 bases). CDR1 and CDR2 from the germline V gene are MNHEY and SMNVEV (reference sequence). Trimming removed 3 bases at V and 5 bases at J, with 17 bases between. This CDR3 spans 15 amino acids. The CDR3 is CASSLGAAPSDEQYV. The CDR3 coding sequence is TGTGCCAGCAGTTTGGGGGCAGCGCCGTCCGACGAGCAGTACGTC.

This clonotype was picked up a small number of times. The V call is TRBV2, the J call TRBJ2-5; a weak D match, TRBD2 (5 bases). Germline values: CDR1 SNHLY, CDR2 FYNNEI. V was shortened by 2 bases and J by 4 bases, with 14 bases between the two germline ends. CDR3 length: 15 residues. CDR3 DNA sequence: TGTGCCAGCAGTGAATTTGGCCTAGCTGTAGAGACCCAGTACTTC. It specifies CASSEFGLAVETQYF. The variable domain in full, with the rest retrieved from reference TRBV2 and TRBJ2-5, is EPEVTQTPSHQVTQMGQEVILRCVPISNHLYFYWYRQILGQKVEFLVSFYNNEISEKSEIFDDQFSVERPDGSNFTLKIRSTKLEDSAMYFCASSEFGLAVETQYFGPGTRLLVL.

This clonotype was found a few times. The chain has TRBV5-1 and TRBJ2-7; D might be TRBD1 (6 bases). This CDR3 region has 14 residues. The germline V gene encodes CDR1 SGHRS and CDR2 YFSETQ. V lost 4 bases and J lost 5, with 16 bases in between. The DNA of the CDR3 is TGCGCCAGCAGCCAGAATGGCAGGGGAAACGAGCAGTACGTC. Translation gives CASSQNGRGNEQYV.